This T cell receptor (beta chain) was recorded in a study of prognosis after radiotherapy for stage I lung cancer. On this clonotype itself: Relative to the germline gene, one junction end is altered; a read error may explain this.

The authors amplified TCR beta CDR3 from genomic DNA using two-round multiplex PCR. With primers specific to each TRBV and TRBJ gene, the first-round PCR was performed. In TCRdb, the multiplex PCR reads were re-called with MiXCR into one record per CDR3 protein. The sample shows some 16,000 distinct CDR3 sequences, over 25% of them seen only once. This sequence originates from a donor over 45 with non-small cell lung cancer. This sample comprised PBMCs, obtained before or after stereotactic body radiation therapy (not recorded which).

CDR3 region: CASKSGAYEQYF. The CDR3 DNA follows: TGTGCAAGCAAATCGGGGGCCTACGAGCAGTACTTC. The rearrangement links TRBV6-1 to TRBJ2-7, with D perhaps matching TRBD2 (6 bases). The CDR3 is 12 amino acids. CDR1 and CDR2 from the germline V gene are MNHNS and SASEGT.